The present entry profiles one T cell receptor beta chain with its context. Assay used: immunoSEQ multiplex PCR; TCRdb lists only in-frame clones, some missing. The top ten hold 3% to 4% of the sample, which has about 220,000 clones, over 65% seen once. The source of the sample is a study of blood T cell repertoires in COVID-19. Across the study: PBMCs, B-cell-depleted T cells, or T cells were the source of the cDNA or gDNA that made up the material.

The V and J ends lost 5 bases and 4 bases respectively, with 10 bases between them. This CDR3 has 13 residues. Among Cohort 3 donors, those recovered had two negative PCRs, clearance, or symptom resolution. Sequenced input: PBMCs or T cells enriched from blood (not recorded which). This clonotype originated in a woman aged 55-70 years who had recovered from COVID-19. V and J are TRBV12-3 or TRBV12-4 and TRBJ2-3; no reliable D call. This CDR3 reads CASSPVSPDTQYF. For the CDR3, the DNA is TGTGCCAGCAGTCCAGTCTCACCAGATACGCAGTATTTT.